The T cell receptor (beta chain) described here comes from a study of OX40 agonist ivuxolimab in advanced cancers. Study conclusions and caveats: Expanded peripheral T cells had an undetermined antigen specificity.

Trimming cost V 3 bases and J 2 bases, with 8 bases left between them. The length of the CDR3 is 13 residues. Germline CDR1 and CDR2: SGHVS and FNYEAQ. Sequenced by immunoSEQ multiplex PCR; TCRdb stores in-frame clones only, minus some. The sample lists 70,000 or so clones; about 92% were seen once. Concerning this clone: The antigen remains undetermined.

This receptor was taken from an adult with an advanced solid tumor such as melanoma, head and neck, liver or kidney cancer. V and J are TRBV7-6 and TRBJ2-7; D is uncertain. Here the sequenced sample was CD4+ or CD8+ T cells sorted from blood, taken in a trial of the OX40 agonist ivuxolimab. The CDR3 nucleotides read TGTGCCAGCAGCTTTGGTCATGCCTACGAGCAGTACTTC. Translating gives CASSFGHAYEQYF.